The clone carrying this TCR beta chain was seen only a few times. TCR beta CDR3 sequences were amplified from RNA transcripts. The HTBI primer set drove a first-round RT-PCR of the TCR CDR3. TCRdb reanalysed the multiplex PCR reads using MiXCR and keeps one entry per CDR3 protein. The table shows 340,000 or so distinct CDR3 sequences, with roughly 21% occurring only once. The sample originates from a study of T cells in Graves' hyperthyroidism and ophthalmopathy. Sequencing was done on a sample of blood. The sequence was collected from a woman aged 45-60 years with Graves' hyperthyroidism.

The CDR3 reads CASSLDRVSNEQFF. The CDR3 DNA follows: TGTGCCAGCAGCTTAGACAGGGTCAGCAATGAGCAGTTCTTC. The J gene is TRBJ2-1, the V gene TRBV7-9; TRBD1 might be the D (6 bases). Per germline, CDR1 SEHNR and CDR2 FQNEAQ (reference sequence). The germline V and J ends were trimmed by 1 base and 6 bases, with 10 bases remaining between them. This CDR3 region has 14 residues.